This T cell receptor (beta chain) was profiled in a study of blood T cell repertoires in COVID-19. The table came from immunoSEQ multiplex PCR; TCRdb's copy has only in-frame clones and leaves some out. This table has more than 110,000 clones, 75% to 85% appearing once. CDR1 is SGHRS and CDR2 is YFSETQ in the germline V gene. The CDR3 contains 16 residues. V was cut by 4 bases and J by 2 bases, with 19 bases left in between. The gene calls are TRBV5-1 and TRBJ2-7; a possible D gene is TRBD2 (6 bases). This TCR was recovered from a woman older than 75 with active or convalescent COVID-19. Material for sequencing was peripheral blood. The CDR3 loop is CASSGYPGLIPYEQYF. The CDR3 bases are TGCGCCAGCAGCGGATACCCGGGACTTATACCCTACGAGCAGTACTTC.